This entry lists 18 T cell receptor beta chains sequenced from one sample in a study of control samples from healthy donors and cancer patients (dated by TCRdb to 2018 to 2020). The library was made by the immunoSEQ multiplex PCR assay. The clones in this table, taken by TCRdb from immuneACCESS, are in-frame only. Not every clone is retained; where verified, under half of the shortfall comes from an unresolved V gene, and the cause of the rest is unknown. This sample holds more than 10,000 clones; roughly 95% were observed only once. The ten largest clones add up to around 27% of the sample. The sequenced sample was PBMCs. These TCRs come from a man between 65 and 80 years old with head and neck cancer.

A note on this clone: Other DNA sequences in the sample encode the same CDR3. The chain is built from TRBV12-5 and TRBJ2-1; no clear D gene. V was trimmed by 1 base and J by 2 bases, leaving 9 bases between them. The CDR3 has 15 amino acids. Germline loops: CDR1 LGHNT, CDR2 FRNRAP. CDR3 nucleotide sequence: TGTGCTAGTGGTTTGGGGGAAGCCCCCTACAATGAGCAGTTCTTC. Translating it yields CASGLGEAPYNEQFF.

The genes are TRBV10-3 and TRBJ2-7; TRBD2 matches 7 bases. V gave up 3 bases and J gave up 1 base; unmatched junction bases: 6. In germline, CDR1 is ENHRY, CDR2 SYGVKD. The CDR3 is made up of 15 amino acids. CDR3 nucleotides: TGTGCCATCAGTGACCGGCCGGGGGGATCCTACGAGCAGTACTTC. This gives the protein CAISDRPGGSYEQYF.

This clone is a singleton in its sample. The chain uses TRBV2 and TRBJ1-5; possibly TRBD1 for D (6 bases). Germline-derived CDR1 and CDR2 are SNHLY and FYNNEI. This CDR3 has 15 amino acids. The ends were cut back, 8 bases at V and 0 bases at J, with 14 bases in the middle. The CDR3 region is CASRRDTYSNQPQHF. The CDR3, as DNA: TGTGCCAGCCGCAGGGACACCTATAGCAATCAGCCCCAGCATTTT.

About this clone: The junction departs from the called germline gene at one end, perhaps through a read error. The chain couples TRBV7-3 to TRBJ1-1, with TRBD1 identical over 8 bases. Germline values: CDR1 SGHTA, CDR2 FQGTGA. The CDR3 is made up of 13 amino acids. CDR3 sequence reads: CASSRQGNAEAFF. The CDR3 DNA follows: TGTGCCAGCAGCCGACAGGGGAACGCTGAAGCTTTCTTT.

The chain links TRBV12-3 or TRBV12-4 to TRBJ2-3, with D perhaps TRBD2 (5 bases). The CDR3 totals 13 residues. V shed 3 bases and J shed 5 bases, with 9 bases lying between them. The CDR3: CASSFAEGDTQYF. The CDR3 region has the DNA TGTGCCAGCAGTTTTGCAGAGGGAGATACGCAGTATTTT.

Here the CDR3 DNA reads TGCGCCAGCTGTGGGGGGGGCCGGACTGAAGCTTTCTTT. Translating it yields CASCGGGRTEAFF. The chain uses TRBV10-1 and TRBJ1-1; a weak D match, TRBD1 (6 bases). Trimming pared 8 bases from V and 5 bases from J, leaving 15 bases between. CDR3 size: 13 residues. Germline V gene lookup returns CDR1 WNHNN and CDR2 SYGVQD (reference sequence).

The chain joins TRBV28 to TRBJ1-1, with no clear D. Trimming shortened V by 3 bases and J by 0 bases, and 8 bases separated the two germline ends. Germline V gene lookup returns CDR1 MDHEN and CDR2 SYDVKM. The CDR3 sequence is 14 residues long. CDR3 DNA: TGTGCCAGCAGTTTGCCCAGGCTGAACACTGAAGCTTTCTTT. This translates into CASSLPRLNTEAFF. Supplemented by reference TRBV28 and TRBJ1-1, the full variable domain reads DVKVTQSSRYLVKRTGEKVFLECVQDMDHENMFWYRQDPGLGLRLIYFSYDVKMKEKGDIPEGYSVSREKKERFSLILESASTNQTSMYLCASSLPRLNTEAFFGQGTRLTVV.

The chain combines TRBV11-2 with TRBJ2-2, with TRBD1 identical over 11 bases. The CDR3 sequence is 16 residues long. Germline V gene lookup returns CDR1 SGHAT and CDR2 FQNNGV. The junction had 5 bases not matched to a gene; V was cut back by 3 bases and J by 5 bases. This CDR3 reads CASSFVGTGGTGELFF. CDR3 DNA: TGTGCCAGCAGCTTTGTTGGGACAGGGGGGACCGGGGAGCTGTTTTTT.

The chain couples TRBV24-1 to TRBJ2-2, with D maybe TRBD1 (6 bases). From germline, CDR1 is KGHDR and CDR2 SFDVKD. This CDR3 is 16 amino acids long. Trimming left V 4 bases short and J 0 bases short, with 11 bases between. The DNA for the CDR3 is TGTGCCACCAGTGACCCCGGACAGCCGAACACCGGGGAGCTGTTTTTT. This translates into CATSDPGQPNTGELFF.

The chain has TRBV5-1 and TRBJ2-2; D perhaps matches TRBD1 (6 bases). Between the trimmed V and J ends, which lost 2 bases and 0 bases, there was a span of 11 bases. From germline, CDR1 is SGHRS and CDR2 YFSETQ. There are 16 residues in the CDR3. CDR3 sequence reads: CASSLLAGANTGELFF. CDR3 nucleotide sequence: TGCGCCAGCAGCTTATTGGCAGGGGCGAACACCGGGGAGCTGTTTTTT.

This chain connects TRBV6-5 to TRBJ2-7, with D perhaps matching TRBD1 (5 bases). With 3 bases removed from V and 3 bases from J, the gap between germline ends came to 9 bases. This CDR3 contains 13 residues. Per the germline V gene, CDR1 is MNHEY and CDR2 is SVGAGI. The CDR3 DNA reads as TGTGCCAGCAGTTATCGTACAGGCTACGAGCAGTACTTC. Amino acid sequence: CASSYRTGYEQYF.

The genes are TRBV6-5 and TRBJ1-2; the match to TRBD1 covers 7 bases. Germline-derived CDR1 and CDR2 are MNHEY and SVGAGI. The length of the CDR3 is 15 residues. V lost 2 bases, J lost 4 bases, and 7 bases stayed unmatched. The CDR3 coding sequence is TGTGCCAGCAGTTACCGTGCGACAGGGCCCTATGGCTACACCTTC. Its protein product is CASSYRATGPYGYTF.

The chain combines TRBV5-1 with TRBJ1-1; TRBD1 might be the D (5 bases). The V end was cut by 1 base, the J end by 0 bases, with 7 bases between. Germline lookup yields CDR1 SGHRS and CDR2 YFSETQ. The CDR3 has 14 amino acids. As DNA, the CDR3 is TGCGCCAGCAGCTTGACAGGCCTGAACACTGAAGCTTTCTTT. This encodes CASSLTGLNTEAFF. Looking up the rest from reference TRBV5-1 and TRBJ1-1 gives the full variable domain: KAGVTQTPRYLIKTRGQQVTLSCSPISGHRSVSWYQQTPGQGLQFLFEYFSETQRNKGNFPGRFSGRQFSNSRSEMNVSTLELGDSALYLCASSLTGLNTEAFFGQGTRLTVV.

The chain carries TRBV10-2 and TRBJ2-1, with D possibly TRBD2 on 5 matching bases. The V end was cut by 8 bases, the J end by 3 bases, with 8 bases between. The CDR3 contains 12 residues. The germline V gene encodes CDR1 WSHSY and CDR2 SAAADI. The CDR3: CASRAGYNEQFF. CDR3 DNA sequence: TGCGCCAGCCGGGCGGGCTACAATGAGCAGTTCTTC.

The chain uses TRBV5-5 and TRBJ1-3; D possibly corresponds to TRBD1 (6 bases). The germline gives CDR1 SGHKS, CDR2 YYEKEE (reference sequence). The length of the CDR3 is 15 residues. The germline V and J ends were trimmed by 5 bases and 0 bases, with 12 bases remaining between them. The CDR3 reads CASSSLTGSGNTIYF. The CDR3 DNA reads as TGTGCCAGCAGTTCATTGACAGGCTCTGGAAACACCATATATTTT.

This clone is a singleton in its sample. The chain is built from TRBV27 and TRBJ2-4; D not resolved. The CDR3 runs to 16 residues. The V gene lost 5 bases and the J gene lost 0 bases, with 14 bases spanning the gap. Germline V gives CDR1 MNHEY, CDR2 SMNVEV (reference sequence). The DNA for the CDR3 is TGTGCCAGCAGTCAAATGGACCTACTAGCCAAAAACATTCAGTACTTC. Protein sequence: CASSQMDLLAKNIQYF.

This chain connects TRBV27 to TRBJ2-2; D is possibly TRBD1 or TRBD2 (5 bases each). Deletions cut 4 bases from V and 1 base from J, with 10 bases between. The CDR3 loop spans 15 amino acids. Germline-derived CDR1 and CDR2 are MNHEY and SMNVEV (reference sequence). CDR3 in DNA: TGTGCCAGCAGTTGGGGGACGGTGAACACCGGGGAGCTGTTTTTT. Its protein product is CASSWGTVNTGELFF.

The genes are TRBV19 and TRBJ2-7, with a tentative D call TRBD2 (5 bases). This CDR3 contains 14 residues. Germline V CDR1 and CDR2: LNHDA, SQIVND (reference sequence). V was trimmed by 2 bases and J by 2 bases, leaving 10 bases between them. CDR3 DNA sequence: TGTGCCAGTAGTATATCCGGAGGCCCCTACGAGCAGTACTTC. Translating gives CASSISGGPYEQYF.